The rows below give T cell receptor beta chains drawn from one sample of a study of blood T cell repertoires in COVID-19. Clones were read by immunoSEQ multiplex PCR, and TCRdb kept only the in-frame ones, dropping some. The data hold about 170,000 clones, with less than 80% observed a single time. What was sequenced was PBMCs or T cells enriched from blood (not recorded which). Receptors were obtained from a woman between 65 and 79 years old in a cohort exposed to, infected with or recovered from COVID-19 (not recorded which). Each CDR3 is given with its conserved first and last residue. A D gene is named only where the DNA matches it firmly. Some rows have no size entry. The others give once, few or many, or a class for an expanded clone.

j_gene | d_gene | v_gene | abundance | CDR3aa | CDR3nt
TRBJ2-2 | . | TRBV3-1/TRBV3-2 | . | CASSRLGGTNTGELFF | TGTGCCAGCAGCCGCCTCGGAGGGACGAACACCGGGGAGCTGTTTTTT
TRBJ2-5 | . | TRBV11-1 | . | CASSRGAGKYQETQYF | TGTGCCAGCAGCCGTGGGGCGGGGAAGTACCAAGAGACCCAGTACTTC
TRBJ2-1 | TRBD2 | TRBV27 | few | CASSLGQRTSVTGGNEQFF | TGTGCCAGCAGTTTAGGACAGCGGACTAGCGTGACCGGTGGAAATGAGCAGTTCTTC
TRBJ1-2 | . | TRBV19 | once | CASSISQIYGYTF | TGTGCCAGTAGTATCTCCCAGATCTATGGCTACACCTTC
TRBJ1-1 | . | TRBV7-9 | once | CASSRELMNTEAFF | TGTGCCAGCAGCCGTGAGCTTATGAACACTGAAGCTTTCTTT
TRBJ2-2 | . | TRBV6-1 | . | CASSAQGLTNTEELFF | TGTGCCAGCAGTGCACAGGGACTAACGAACACCGAGGAGCTGTTTTTT
TRBJ1-2 | . | TRBV20-1 | . | CSARGQSGYTF | TGCAGTGCTAGAGGACAGAGCGGCTACACCTTC
TRBJ2-3 | . | TRBV5-6 | . | CASERVRSGTDTQYF | TGTGCCAGCGAACGGGTTAGGAGTGGGACAGATACGCAGTATTTT
TRBJ2-7 | TRBD2 | TRBV4-2 | . | CASSQVLGVKREGLSDEQYF | TGTGCCAGCAGCCAAGTCTTGGGGGTAAAGCGGGAGGGCCTTAGCGACGAGCAGTACTTC
TRBJ1-1 | TRBD1 | TRBV6-1 | . | CASSEDSGQGGTEAFF | TGTGCCAGCAGTGAAGACTCCGGACAGGGTGGCACTGAAGCTTTCTTT
TRBJ2-7 | TRBD1 | TRBV3-1/TRBV3-2 | . | CASSQRDRGAYEQYF | TGTGCCAGCAGCCAAAGGGACAGGGGAGCCTACGAGCAGTACTTC
TRBJ1-2 | . | TRBV5-1 | . | CASSLLTNYGYTF | TGCGCCAGCAGCTTGTTAACTAACTATGGCTACACCTTC
TRBJ1-2 | . | TRBV28 | . | CATSRGGNYGYTF | TGTGCCACTTCCCGAGGGGGAAACTATGGCTACACCTTC
TRBJ2-1 | . | TRBV28 | . | CASSLTTYNEQFF | TGTGCCAGCAGTTTGACAACCTACAATGAGCAGTTCTTC
TRBJ1-5 | TRBD1 | TRBV10-2 | . | CASSRGTENQPQHF | TGCGCCAGCAGTCGGGGGACAGAGAATCAGCCCCAGCATTTT
TRBJ2-5 | . | TRBV7-5 | . | CARSPGVQRRRGQETQYF | TGTGCCAGAAGCCCAGGAGTACAAAGACGAAGGGGCCAAGAGACCCAGTACTTC
TRBJ1-5 | . | TRBV19 | . | CASSSAGVGNQPQHF | TGTGCCAGTAGTAGTGCAGGGGTCGGCAATCAGCCCCAGCATTTT
TRBJ1-4 | . | TRBV7-9 | . | CASSAGRLNEKLFF | TGTGCCAGCAGCGCGGGACGGCTTAATGAAAAACTGTTTTTT
TRBJ1-2 | . | TRBV10-3 | . | CAISEPSEGSYGYTF | TGTGCCATCAGTGAGCCGAGCGAAGGGAGCTATGGCTACACCTTC
TRBJ2-7 | . | TRBV18 | . | CASSPPGRGRQYF | TGTGCCAGCTCACCACCGGGAAGGGGTCGGCAGTACTTC
TRBJ2-3 | . | TRBV7-9 | . | CASSLFQGLDTQYF | TGTGCCAGCAGCCTTTTCCAGGGGCTGGATACGCAGTATTTT
TRBJ2-2 | . | TRBV5-1 | few | CASSLAFRGSGTGELFF | TGCGCCAGCAGCTTAGCGTTCAGGGGATCTGGCACCGGGGAGCTGTTTTTT
TRBJ2-5 | TRBD2 | TRBV19 | . | CASKTTSGRPQETQYF | TGTGCCAGTAAGACGACTAGCGGGAGGCCTCAAGAGACCCAGTACTTC
TRBJ1-5 | . | TRBV19 | . | CASSMGHSRGQPQHF | TGTGCCAGTAGTATGGGACACTCGAGGGGTCAGCCCCAGCATTTT
TRBJ2-2 | TRBD1 | TRBV2 | . | CASTGTGSGELFF | TGTGCCAGCACCGGGACAGGGTCCGGGGAGCTGTTTTTT
TRBJ2-7 | TRBD2 | TRBV20-1 | once | CSASGTSGGTYEQYF | TGCAGTGCTAGTGGGACTAGCGGGGGGACCTACGAGCAGTACTTC
TRBJ2-2 | . | TRBV29-1 | . | CSVQNTGELFF | TGCAGCGTTCAAAACACCGGGGAGCTGTTTTTT
TRBJ1-4 | . | TRBV15 | . | CATSSIGGKLFF | TGTGCCACCAGCAGCATAGGGGGAAAACTGTTTTTT
TRBJ2-1 | TRBD2 | TRBV27 | . | CASSPISGANNEQFF | TGTGCCAGCAGTCCAATCAGCGGGGCAAACAATGAGCAGTTCTTC
TRBJ2-3 | TRBD2 | TRBV7-6 | . | CASSLDAGGPHRNTQYF | TGTGCCAGCAGCTTAGATGCGGGAGGCCCGCACCGGAATACGCAGTATTTT
TRBJ1-3 | . | TRBV6-5 | . | CASSPVDSGNTIYF | TGTGCCAGCAGTCCGGTTGACTCTGGAAACACCATATATTTT
TRBJ1-1 | TRBD1 | TRBV5-1 | . | CASSSGLSQGMNTEAFF | TGCGCCAGCAGCTCTGGGCTTTCACAGGGGATGAACACTGAAGCTTTCTTT
TRBJ1-1 | TRBD1 | TRBV24-1 | . | CATTDRGGTEAFF | TGTGCCACCACAGACAGGGGAGGCACTGAAGCTTTCTTT
TRBJ1-3 | TRBD1 | TRBV28 | . | CASSVTGTGLGNTIYF | TGTGCCAGCAGTGTTACCGGGACAGGGCTTGGAAACACCATATATTTT
TRBJ2-1 | TRBD2 | TRBV9 | . | CASSVDPAGEYNEQFF | TGTGCCAGCAGCGTAGACCCAGCGGGAGAATACAATGAGCAGTTCTTC
TRBJ2-5 | TRBD2 | TRBV3-1/TRBV3-2 | . | CASSAPGLARVAQYF | TGTGCCAGCAGCGCCCCGGGACTAGCGCGGGTGGCCCAGTACTTC
TRBJ2-5 | TRBD1 | TRBV11-3 | few | CASSFAGTGVETQYF | TGTGCCAGCAGTTTCGCCGGGACAGGGGTGGAGACCCAGTACTTC
TRBJ1-2 | . | TRBV2 | . | CASSERGEFGYTF | TGTGCCAGCAGTGAACGGGGGGAGTTTGGCTACACCTTC
TRBJ2-3 | TRBD2 | TRBV14 | . | CASSQGASGFTEDTQYF | TGTGCCAGCAGCCAAGGGGCTAGCGGGTTCACCGAAGATACGCAGTATTTT
TRBJ2-3 | . | TRBV24-1 | . | CATSAAGLARRDTQYF | TGTGCCACCAGTGCGGCGGGCCTGGCACGGAGAGATACGCAGTATTTT